One sample yielded the 10 T cell receptor beta chains listed below, sequenced in a study of blood T cell repertoires in COVID-19. TCRdb's table, derived via immunoSEQ multiplex PCR, lists solely in-frame clones and lacks some. This table holds about 15,000 clones, 75% to 90% found once. The sequenced sample was peripheral blood. All receptors derive from a human donor in a cohort sampled during active COVID-19.

The V and J genes are TRBV7-9 and TRBJ2-1; 9 bases are a match to TRBD2. The CDR3 spans 16 residues. CDR1 and CDR2 (germline): SEHNR, FQNEAQ (reference sequence). With 5 bases clipped from V and 10 bases from J, the junction kept 15 bases outside the gene matches. The CDR3 coding sequence is TGTGCCAGCAGCCCCCCCGGGATAGCGGGAGTCCTGGAGCAGTTCTTC. This sequence encodes CASSPPGIAGVLEQFF.

The chain employs TRBV6-5 and TRBJ1-5, with D unresolved. CDR1 MNHEY and CDR2 SVGAGI come from the germline V gene. This CDR3 has 14 residues. V dropped 6 bases and J dropped 0 bases, with 9 bases sitting between them. This CDR3 is CASSIKLSNQPQHF. Written as DNA, the CDR3 is TGTGCCAGCAGCATCAAGCTTAGCAATCAGCCCCAGCATTTT.

The chain uses TRBV7-2 and TRBJ2-3; weak D call: TRBD2 (5 bases). Deletions cut 0 bases from V and 2 bases from J, with 6 bases between. Germline loops: CDR1 SGHTA, CDR2 FQGNSA. The CDR3 contains 14 residues. This CDR3 reads CASSLALATDTQYF. For the CDR3, the DNA is TGTGCCAGCAGCTTAGCCCTAGCCACAGATACGCAGTATTTT. Based on the CDR3 plus reference TRBV7-2 and TRBJ2-3, the full variable domain is GAGVSQSPSNKVTEKGKDVELRCDPISGHTALYWYRQSLGQGLEFLIYFQGNSAPDKSGLPSDRFSAERTGGSVSTLTIQRTQQEDSAVYLCASSLALATDTQYFGPGTRLTVL.

This clone was seen a single time. J is TRBJ1-1 and V is TRBV7-8; D may be TRBD1 (6 bases). The germline CDR1 and CDR2 sequences are SGHVS and FQNEAQ. The V and J ends lost 5 bases and 4 bases respectively, with 11 bases between them. The CDR3 totals 13 residues. CDR3 in DNA: TGTGCCAGCAGCCCCCGACAGGTCACTGAAGCTTTCTTT. The encoded protein is CASSPRQVTEAFF.

The chain employs TRBV2 and TRBJ2-6; D unresolved. This CDR3 spans 16 amino acids. CDR1 is SNHLY and CDR2 is FYNNEI in the germline V gene. Trimming took 3 bases from V and 3 from J, leaving 12 bases between them. The CDR3 DNA reads as TGTGCCAGCAGTGACGGTACCTCTTTTGGGGCCAACGTCCTGACTTTC. Protein sequence: CASSDGTSFGANVLTF.

This rearrangement joins TRBV15 to TRBJ2-2; 10 positions match TRBD2. J was trimmed by 8 bases and V by 2 bases; bases with no gene match: 8. The CDR3 loop spans 16 amino acids. Germline values: CDR1 LNHNV, CDR2 YYDKDF (reference sequence). The CDR3 DNA sequence: TGTGCCACCAGCAGAACCGTTAGCGGGGGGCCAGGGGAGCTGTTTTTT. Encoded protein: CATSRTVSGGPGELFF.

The chain couples TRBV28 to TRBJ1-2; D is possibly TRBD1 (6 bases). This CDR3 spans 13 amino acids. V shed 7 bases and J shed 4 bases, with 13 bases lying between them. The V gene's germline CDR1 is MDHEN and CDR2 SYDVKM. The CDR3, as DNA: TGTGCCAGCACCCAACCCAGGGGCTATGGCTACACCTTC. Translating it yields CASTQPRGYGYTF.

This rearrangement joins TRBV27 to TRBJ2-7; 13 nucleotides align to TRBD2. The CDR3 totals 17 residues. The V and J ends lost 5 bases and 5 bases, in that order; junction bases with no gene match: 12. CDR1 is MNHEY and CDR2 is SMNVEV in the germline V gene (reference sequence). CDR3 nucleotide sequence: TGTGCCAGCAGTACCCTTAGGACTAGCGGGAGTCTCAACGAGCAGTACTTC. Protein product: CASSTLRTSGSLNEQYF.

This chain connects TRBV11-1 to TRBJ2-7, with D maybe TRBD2 (5 bases). Trimming cost V 4 bases and J 0 bases, with 13 bases left between them. The CDR3 covers 15 residues. Germline loops: CDR1 SGHAT, CDR2 FQDESV (reference sequence). Here the CDR3 reads CASSSARTDSYEQYF. The CDR3 nucleotides read TGTGCCAGCAGCTCGGCGCGGACTGACTCCTACGAGCAGTACTTC.

The chain carries TRBV5-1 and TRBJ1-1; tentative D call: TRBD1 (5 bases). Germline lookup yields CDR1 SGHRS and CDR2 YFSETQ. Trimming shortened V by 0 bases and J by 4 bases, and 10 bases separated the two germline ends. There are 14 residues in the CDR3. CDR3 amino acids: CASSLEAGGTEAFF. The CDR3, as DNA: TGCGCCAGCAGCTTGGAAGCCGGGGGCACTGAAGCTTTCTTT.